This entry describes one T cell receptor beta chain. Its target is unknown. V shed 1 base and J 2 bases; nucleotides not matched to a gene: 4. Germline CDR1 SGDLS, CDR2 YYNGEE. The length of the CDR3 is 15 residues. It was roughly 10 ml of fresh peripheral blood that supplied the PBMCs. This entry comes from a study of T cells in Graves' hyperthyroidism and ophthalmopathy. Amplification targeted TCR beta CDR3 regions from RNA transcripts. The TCR CDR3 first-round RT-PCR relied on the HTBI primer set. TCRdb passed the multiplex PCR reads through MiXCR, listing each CDR3 protein once. Found here are roughly 170,000 distinct CDR3 sequences, just under 9.5% of them singletons; the top ten hold around 20%. Study-wide points: Blood also showed most of the thyroid clonotypes that were expanded above 0.001. Ophthalmopathy and stable hyperthyroidism were told apart by a 13 V-J model.

This sequence joins TRBV9 and TRBJ2-3; 7 positions match TRBD1. The TCR was taken from a woman aged 18-29 years with Graves' hyperthyroidism that later progressed to Graves' ophthalmopathy. Sequencing was carried out using blood. This CDR3 reads CASSVSGQLTDTQYF. CDR3 nucleotides: TGTGCCAGCAGCGTATCGGGACAGCTCACAGATACGCAGTATTTT.